A selection of T cell receptor beta chains follows, all from one sample in a study of cytomegalovirus exposure and HLA in healthy donors. Only in-frame clones appear in the TCRdb table, and some are missing; sequencing was by immunoSEQ multiplex PCR. The sample has about 130,000 clones, 9.7% seen once. The sample comprised PBMCs. The receptor source for this set is a man aged 45-60 years in good health and CMV-seronegative. The conserved cysteine and the conserved F or W are not part of the CDR3 here. The D gene is left open where the match is weak.

v_call d_call cdr3_aa
TRBV7-4 TRBD1 ASSQRTGGWTGELF
TRBV14 - ASSKGLTDTEAF
TRBV28 TRBD1 ASSRPDRATEAF
TRBV19 - ASSGGPRSPLH
TRBV6-5 - ASSRQNEQF
TRBV30 TRBD1 AWSVTGGDTEAF
TRBV10-3 - AISAGVAGSGANVLT
TRBV7-9 TRBD1 ASSRVDRAGNTIY
TRBV7-9 TRBD1 ASSSQGHPNYGYT
TRBV19 - ATSQSSSQPQH
TRBV6-5 TRBD2 ASRHRGGTETQY
TRBV6-6 TRBD2 ASRTGLAGDSEQF
TRBV5-4 TRBD1 ASSRDRDYGYT